Listed below are T cell receptor beta chains from one sample, sequenced in a study of cytomegalovirus exposure and HLA in healthy donors. Clones were sequenced by immunoSEQ multiplex PCR, and TCRdb holds only the in-frame ones, with some missing. The repertoire consists of more than 250,000 clones, with just over 85% occurring once and the leading ten covering around 0.84%. Sequencing was carried out using PBMCs. These receptors were collected from a woman younger than 35 in good health and CMV-seronegative. The CDR3 runs from the conserved cysteine through the conserved F or W. A D gene is named only where the DNA matches it firmly. Clone size is not always given. Where it is, it says once, few, many or a class for expanded clones.

CDR3aa	CDR3nt	d_gene	abundance	j_gene	v_gene
CASSLGRGQETQYF	TGCGCCAGCAGCTTGGGGCGGGGTCAAGAGACCCAGTACTTC	.	.	TRBJ2-5	TRBV5-1
CASSPRGISYGYTF	TGCGCCAGCAGCCCCAGGGGGATTTCCTATGGCTACACCTTC	TRBD1	few	TRBJ1-2	TRBV4-3
CASSQYGDRQADTQYF	TGCGCCAGCAGCCAATACGGGGACAGGCAGGCAGATACGCAGTATTTT	TRBD1	.	TRBJ2-3	TRBV4-3
CSVQETVTEAFF	TGCAGCGTCCAGGAGACAGTCACTGAAGCTTTCTTT	.	once	TRBJ1-1	TRBV29-1
CASSQHGQGGKQFF	TGCGCCAGCAGCCAACACGGACAGGGGGGAAAGCAGTTCTTC	TRBD1	.	TRBJ2-1	TRBV4-3
CASNVGGSSYEQYF	TGTGCCAGCAACGTGGGAGGGAGTAGCTACGAGCAGTACTTC	TRBD2	.	TRBJ2-7	TRBV27
CASSEAPRGETGELFF	TGTGCCAGCAGTGAAGCCCCACGGGGGGAGACCGGGGAGCTGTTTTTT	TRBD2	.	TRBJ2-2	TRBV2
CASTLLGGAADTQYF	TGTGCCAGCACGCTCTTAGGGGGCGCCGCAGATACGCAGTATTTT	TRBD1	.	TRBJ2-3	TRBV27
CASIRIDDPQYF	TGTGCCAGCATCCGTATAGATGATCCGCAGTATTTT	.	.	TRBJ2-3	TRBV7-9
CASSLGLAGVGEQFF	TGCGCCAGCAGCTTGGGACTAGCGGGAGTGGGTGAGCAGTTCTTC	TRBD2	.	TRBJ2-1	TRBV5-1
CASSRRLDSKNIQYF	TGTGCCAGCAGCCGGCGACTAGATAGCAAAAACATTCAGTACTTC	.	.	TRBJ2-4	TRBV6-6
CASSLAGTGVHEQYF	TGTGCCAGCAGCTTGGCCGGGACAGGGGTCCACGAGCAGTACTTC	TRBD1	.	TRBJ2-7	TRBV5-6
CASSYSQATNYGYTF	TGTGCCAGCAGTTACTCGCAGGCAACTAACTATGGCTACACCTTC	.	.	TRBJ1-2	TRBV6-5
CASGSGQGHGYTF	TGTGCTAGTGGTTCGGGACAGGGGCATGGCTACACCTTC	TRBD1	.	TRBJ1-2	TRBV12-5
CASSLRRGQTGFGELFF	TGTGCCAGCAGCTTGAGACGCGGCCAGACAGGGTTCGGGGAGCTGTTTTTT	TRBD1	.	TRBJ2-2	TRBV7-8
CASSFGTGLQETQYF	TGTGCTAGCAGCTTCGGGACAGGGTTACAAGAGACCCAGTACTTC	TRBD1	.	TRBJ2-5	TRBV7-7
CASSPTPANYGYTF	TGTGCCAGCAGCCCCACCCCAGCTAACTATGGCTACACCTTC	.	few	TRBJ1-2	TRBV27
CASSFSGSSYEQYF	TGCGCCAGCAGCTTTAGCGGGAGCTCCTACGAGCAGTACTTC	TRBD2	.	TRBJ2-7	TRBV5-1
CASSYGQGSYEQYF	TGTGCCAGCAGTTACGGACAGGGATCCTACGAGCAGTACTTC	TRBD1	many	TRBJ2-7	TRBV6-5
CASSHSGLAVYEQYF	TGTGCCAGCAGCCATTCGGGACTAGCGGTCTACGAGCAGTACTTC	TRBD2	.	TRBJ2-7	TRBV5-6
CASRSGGRSNQPQHF	TGTGCCAGCAGATCAGGGGGCAGGAGCAATCAGCCCCAGCATTTT	TRBD1	.	TRBJ1-5	TRBV28
CASSGLAVYNEQFF	TGTGCCAGCAGTGGACTAGCGGTGTACAATGAGCAGTTCTTC	TRBD2	.	TRBJ2-1	TRBV6-1
CASSWNGGGEKLFF	TGTGCCAGCAGCTGGAACGGCGGGGGCGAAAAACTGTTTTTT	.	.	TRBJ1-4	TRBV11-2
CASSIRDTNQPQHF	TGTGCCAGTAGTATACGGGACACAAATCAGCCCCAGCATTTT	.	.	TRBJ1-5	TRBV19
CASSLDRGSHNEQFF	TGTGCCAGCAGCCTCGACAGGGGTAGCCACAATGAGCAGTTCTTC	TRBD1	.	TRBJ2-1	TRBV7-8
CASFRVQETQYF	TGCGCCAGCTTCAGGGTGCAAGAGACCCAGTACTTC	.	.	TRBJ2-5	TRBV5-1
CASSLRAGLIYEQYF	TGTGCCAGCAGTTTAAGGGCGGGCCTAATCTACGAGCAGTACTTC	.	.	TRBJ2-7	TRBV27
CASSQSGGGGVNEKLFF	TGCGCCAGCAGCCAAAGCGGGGGAGGAGGGGTAAATGAAAAACTGTTTTTT	.	once	TRBJ1-4	TRBV4-3
CASSITGTNNEQFF	TGTGCCAGCAGTATTACCGGGACTAACAATGAGCAGTTCTTC	TRBD2	.	TRBJ2-1	TRBV27
CASSSFYEQYF	TGTGCCAGCAGCTCCTTCTACGAGCAGTACTTC	.	few	TRBJ2-7	TRBV7-2
CASSLRGFSTEAFF	TGTGCCAGCAGCTTAAGGGGGTTTAGCACTGAAGCTTTCTTT	.	once	TRBJ1-1	TRBV7-8
CASSGRRQGYEQYF	TGTGCCAGCAGTGGGAGGAGACAGGGCTACGAGCAGTACTTC	TRBD1	once	TRBJ2-7	TRBV6-1
CASSQVRGGSGSHEQYF	TGCGCCAGCAGCCAAGTCAGGGGCGGTAGCGGGAGCCACGAGCAGTACTTC	TRBD2	.	TRBJ2-7	TRBV4-1
CASSPVGSGNTEAFF	TGTGCCAGCAGCCCAGTTGGTTCTGGGAACACTGAAGCTTTCTTT	.	.	TRBJ1-1	TRBV14
CASSQDFGTGVFF	TGTGCCAGCAGCCAAGATTTTGGGACAGGGGTCTTCTTC	TRBD1	.	TRBJ2-1	TRBV4-2
CASSVRAGGGLNEQFF	TGCGCCAGCAGCGTTCGGGCGGGCGGCGGTCTTAATGAGCAGTTCTTC	.	once	TRBJ2-1	TRBV4-1
CASSFDRNPNQPQHF	TGTGCCAGCAGCTTCGACAGGAACCCCAATCAGCCCCAGCATTTT	.	.	TRBJ1-5	TRBV7-8
CAISESGGQGVSSYEQYF	TGTGCCATCAGTGAGTCGGGGGGACAGGGGGTTAGCTCCTACGAGCAGTACTTC	TRBD1	once	TRBJ2-7	TRBV10-3
CASRLGVENTEAFF	TGTGCCAGCAGGCTAGGGGTTGAGAACACTGAAGCTTTCTTT	.	.	TRBJ1-1	TRBV2
CASSPGEETQYF	TGCGCCAGCAGTCCGGGGGAAGAGACCCAGTACTTC	.	.	TRBJ2-5	TRBV5-1
CASSLRVTGHGEKLFF	TGTGCCAGCAGTTTACGGGTCACCGGACACGGCGAAAAACTGTTTTTT	.	.	TRBJ1-4	TRBV27
CASTSTGGTNTEAFF	TGTGCCAGTACCTCAACAGGGGGTACGAACACTGAAGCTTTCTTT	TRBD1	.	TRBJ1-1	TRBV19
CASSPPGQGAQKGGYTF	TGTGCCAGCTCACCTCCGGGACAGGGGGCTCAGAAAGGGGGCTACACCTTC	TRBD1	.	TRBJ1-2	TRBV18
CASSPRQYLYNEQFF	TGTGCCAGCAGTCCGCGACAGTACTTGTACAATGAGCAGTTCTTC	.	.	TRBJ2-1	TRBV28